Sequencing of this T cell receptor beta chain was carried out in a study of identical twins. General study points: Models underpredicted monozygotic twin sharing of out-of-frame TCR alpha. Excess sharing between twins was weaker in beta out-of-frame sequences.

Remarks on this clonotype: The antigen is unknown.

Template switching, a step in the protocol, added a universal primer site, and cDNA carried unique molecular identifiers. TCRdb used MiXCR to reprocess the 5' RACE reads, holding one entry per CDR3 protein. The sample records some 1,700,000 distinct CDR3 sequences, about 32% being singletons. Germline V gene sequence: CDR1 DFQATT, CDR2 SNEGSKA (reference sequence). V was cut by 4 bases and J by 0 bases, with 9 bases left in between. This CDR3 contains 13 residues. This chain joins TRBV20-1 and TRBJ1-2, with D hard to call. The material sequenced was cord blood. The TCR originated in a newborn girl in good health. The CDR3 sequence: CSAIPGPNYGYTF. In nucleotides, the CDR3 is TGCAGTGCTATTCCGGGTCCTAACTATGGCTACACCTTC.